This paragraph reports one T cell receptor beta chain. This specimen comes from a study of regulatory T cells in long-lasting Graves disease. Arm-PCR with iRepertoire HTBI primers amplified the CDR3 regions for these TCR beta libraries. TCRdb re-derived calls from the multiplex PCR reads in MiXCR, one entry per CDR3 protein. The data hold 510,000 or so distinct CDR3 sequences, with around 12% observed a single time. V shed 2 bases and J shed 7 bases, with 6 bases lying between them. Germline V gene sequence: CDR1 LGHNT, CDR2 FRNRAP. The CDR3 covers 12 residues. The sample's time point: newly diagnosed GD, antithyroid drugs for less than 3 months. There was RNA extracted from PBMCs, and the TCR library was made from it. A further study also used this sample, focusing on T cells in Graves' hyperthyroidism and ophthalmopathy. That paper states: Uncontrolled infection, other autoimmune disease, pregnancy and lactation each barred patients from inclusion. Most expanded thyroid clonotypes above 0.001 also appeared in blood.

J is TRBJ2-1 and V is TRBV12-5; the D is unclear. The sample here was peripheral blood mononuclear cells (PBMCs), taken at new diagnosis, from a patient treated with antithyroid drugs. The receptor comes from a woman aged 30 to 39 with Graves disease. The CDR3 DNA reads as TGTGCTAGTGGTTTGACCGGGAATGAGCAGTTCTTC. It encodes CASGLTGNEQFF. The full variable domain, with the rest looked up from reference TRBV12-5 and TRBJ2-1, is DARVTQTPRHKVTEMGQEVTMRCQPILGHNTVFWYRQTMMQGLELLAYFRNRAPLDDSGMPKDRFSAEMPDATLATLKIQPSEPRDSAVYFCASGLTGNEQFFGPGTRLTVL.